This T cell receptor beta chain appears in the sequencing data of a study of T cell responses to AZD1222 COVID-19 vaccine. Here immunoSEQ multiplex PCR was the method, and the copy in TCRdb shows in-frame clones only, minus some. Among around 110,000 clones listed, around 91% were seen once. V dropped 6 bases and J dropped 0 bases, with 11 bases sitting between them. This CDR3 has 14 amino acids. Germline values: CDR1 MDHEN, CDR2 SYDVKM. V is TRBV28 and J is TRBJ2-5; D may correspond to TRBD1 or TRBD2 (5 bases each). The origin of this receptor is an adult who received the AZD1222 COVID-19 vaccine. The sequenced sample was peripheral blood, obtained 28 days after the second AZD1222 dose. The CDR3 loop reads CASRSGTDQETQYF. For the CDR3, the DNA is TGTGCCAGCAGATCCGGGACGGACCAAGAGACCCAGTACTTC.